This TCR beta chain was retrieved from a study of post-analysis software for immune sequencing data. Study overall: Disease trajectories encompassed relapsing-remitting, secondary progressive and progressive-relapsing multiple sclerosis.

Comment on this clonotype: What it binds is unknown. A read error may account for a junction end that differs from germline.

This CDR3 has 16 residues. Germline assignment: CDR1 SQVTM and CDR2 ANQGSEA. Overall study findings and caveats: Comparison with controls showed significantly lower normalized Chao1 diversity in multiple sclerosis patients. Relative to controls, patients had about five TRBV segments at higher frequency, with TRBV5-6, TRBV5-1 and TRBV20-1 among these. Strong co-clustering by F measure was seen for same-batch samples.

The library was made from cDNA and included unique molecular identifiers. Some 500,000 cDNA molecules were obtained per 1 to 10 million input T cells. TCRdb re-called the PCR reads through MiXCR, storing one row per CDR3 protein. The sample consists of about 770,000 distinct CDR3 sequences, approximately 44% of them appearing once. The rearrangement links TRBV29-1 to TRBJ1-2; D unclear. The clonotype was recovered from a girl aged 5 to 17 with multiple sclerosis. Sequencing was performed on blood. The CDR3 is CSVEGIGWGSNYGDTF. CDR3 in DNA: TGCAGCGTTGAGGGTATCGGGTGGGGATCCAACTATGGCGACACCTTC.